The sequence of this T cell receptor (beta chain) was determined in a study of T cell responses to AZD1222 COVID-19 vaccine. Regarding the study as a whole: Per reports, nearly half of all spike-specific TCRs target regions that are unmutated in variants. Increased Spike-specific TCR breadth and depth were observed after two AZD1222 doses. Donors, mostly white British, included more females; clonal diversity was possibly underestimated.

The analysis combined second doses at about 4 or about 12 weeks. Profiling relied on immunoSEQ multiplex PCR, and the TCRdb table lists in-frame clones only, not all of them. Here the sample spans more than 95,000 clones, roughly 89% being singletons. The CDR3 runs to 14 residues. Germline lookup yields CDR1 SGHDT and CDR2 YYEEEE. Trimming took off 4 bases at V and 1 base at J, with 11 bases between the two ends. As to this clone: Antigen unknown.

This TCR derives from an adult who received the AZD1222 COVID-19 vaccine. Source: peripheral blood, taken 28 days after the second AZD1222 dose. The rearrangement links TRBV5-6 to TRBJ1-2, with D possibly matching TRBD1 (5 bases). DNA for the CDR3: TGTGCCAGCAGCCATCGACAGCTTAACTATGGCTACACCTTC. It yields the protein CASSHRQLNYGYTF.